These 17 T cell receptor beta chains came from one sample sequenced in a study of cytomegalovirus exposure and HLA in healthy donors. The PCR employed 60 Vbeta primers together with 13 Jbeta primers. The protocol was immunoSEQ multiplex PCR, while the TCRdb copy is restricted to in-frame clones and leaves out a portion. The sample shows around 120,000 clones, 79% of them seen only once. Material: PBMCs. The receptors come from a young man in good health and CMV-seronegative.

V and J are TRBV14 and TRBJ2-5; D gene ambiguous. The DNA end favors TRBJ2-7, so the J call may be wrong. Per the germline V gene, CDR1 is SGHDN and CDR2 is FVKESK. This CDR3 is 14 amino acids long. The CDR3, as DNA: TGTGCCAGCAGCCAAGGTGGGCGTCCCTACGAGCAGTACTTC. Protein: CASSQGGRPYEQYF.

About this clone: The DNA is left out, because the CDR3 cannot be placed on it with certainty; the CDR3 is given as TCRdb lists it. The V and J genes are TRBV13 and TRBJ2-3; the D call in the table, TRBD2, was not verified against the DNA. Germline values: CDR1 PRHDT, CDR2 FYEKMQ (reference sequence). The CDR3 numbers 20 amino acids, ends counted. CDR3 residues: CASSLGHRLSGREGTDTQYF.

The chain carries TRBV5-4 and TRBJ2-6, with 8 bases identical to TRBD1. This CDR3 contains 17 residues. Trimming took 10 bases from V and 2 from J; bases not matched to a gene: 14. Looked up from germline, CDR1 is SGHNT and CDR2 is YYREEE (reference sequence). DNA for the CDR3: TGTGCCCCCAGAAAGTCAGGGGGCGCCCCTGGGGCCAACGTCCTGACTTTC. Translation: CAPRKSGGAPGANVLTF. Looking up the rest from reference TRBV5-4 and TRBJ2-6 gives the full variable domain: ETGVTQSPTHLIKTRGQQVTLRCSSQSGHNTVSWYQQALGQGPQFIFQYYREEENGRGNFPPRFSGLQFPNYSSELNVNALELDDSALYLCAPRKSGGAPGANVLTFGAGSRLTVL.

J is TRBJ2-3 and V is TRBV29-1; TRBD2 matches 8 bases. The germline gives CDR1 SQVTM, CDR2 ANQGSEA. J gave up 3 bases and V 5 bases, and 7 bases lay outside the gene matches. The CDR3 runs to 14 residues. As DNA, the CDR3 is TGCAGCGTTCTGAGTGGCGGGAGGACAGATACGCAGTATTTT. It is translated as CSVLSGGRTDTQYF.

This clone has a single count. This CDR3 is CASSRGRGLASDEQYF. The CDR3 coding sequence is TGTGCCAGCAGTCGCGGACGCGGACTAGCGTCGGACGAGCAGTACTTC. This rearrangement joins TRBV11-3 to TRBJ2-7, with 9 bases lining up with TRBD2. The germline gives CDR1 SGHNT, CDR2 YENEEA. There are 16 residues in the CDR3. Trimming took 6 bases from V and 5 from J; bases not matched to a gene: 14.

The V call is TRBV27, the J call TRBJ1-1, with 7 positions matching TRBD1. The V gene end was trimmed by 5 bases and the J gene end by 2 bases; junction bases not matched to a gene: 14. The CDR3 contains 17 residues. The V gene's germline CDR1 is MNHEY and CDR2 SMNVEV (reference sequence). The CDR3, as DNA: TGTGCCAGCAGTCCGACCCCGGGACAGCCATTCAACACTGAAGCTTTCTTT. It yields the protein CASSPTPGQPFNTEAFF.

CDR3 in DNA: TGTGCCAGCAGCTTAACCCAGGGGCCTGGCTATGGCTACACCTTC. Amino acid sequence: CASSLTQGPGYGYTF. The chain couples TRBV7-3 to TRBJ1-2; weak D call: TRBD1 (6 bases). The V end was cut by 0 bases, the J end by 4 bases, with 12 bases between. The CDR3 has 15 residues. From germline, CDR1 is SGHTA and CDR2 FQGTGA.

This clone was recorded a few times. The rearrangement links TRBV5-1 to TRBJ1-3, with D possibly TRBD1 on 5 matching bases. Per the germline V gene, CDR1 is SGHRS and CDR2 is YFSETQ. V shed 4 bases and J shed 3 bases, with 14 bases lying between them. The CDR3 runs to 15 residues. CDR3 in amino acids: CASSRTAGLGNTIYF. The CDR3 DNA is TGCGCCAGCAGCCGCACGGCAGGGCTTGGAAACACCATATATTTT.

The genes are TRBV27 and TRBJ1-1, with D possibly matching TRBD1 (6 bases). Trimming took 5 bases from V and 1 from J, leaving 8 bases between them. The germline CDR1 and CDR2 sequences are MNHEY and SMNVEV (reference sequence). This CDR3 is 13 amino acids long. In DNA form, the CDR3 reads TGTGCCAGCAGTATCAGGGGGAACACTGAAGCTTTCTTT. Its translation: CASSIRGNTEAFF.

This clone has only a few counts. In nucleotides, the CDR3 is TGTGCCAGCCGGAGAGCGGGAGGCTTAAGGAGCTCCTACGAGCAGTACTTC. Its translation: CASRRAGGLRSSYEQYF. V and J are TRBV2 and TRBJ2-7; 9 bases fit TRBD2. The CDR3 sequence is 17 residues long. V gave up 8 bases and J gave up 0 bases; unmatched junction bases: 14. In germline, CDR1 is SNHLY, CDR2 FYNNEI.

The rearrangement uses TRBV2 and TRBJ2-7; D is possibly TRBD2 (6 bases). The V end lost 7 bases, the J end lost 3 bases, and 19 bases lay between the germline ends. CDR3 length equals 15 residues. Germline assignment: CDR1 SNHLY and CDR2 FYNNEI. CDR3 amino acids: CASTPWGGGIYEQYF. In DNA form, the CDR3 reads TGTGCCAGCACCCCCTGGGGTGGGGGGATCTACGAGCAGTACTTC.

V and J are TRBV6-5 and TRBJ2-1; 7 bases map to TRBD2. This CDR3 has 14 residues. CDR1 and CDR2 (germline): MNHEY, SVGAGI. After removal of 2 bases from V and 4 bases from J, the junction contained 2 bases not matched to a gene. The CDR3 sequence: CASSYGREYNEQFF. Here the CDR3 DNA reads TGTGCCAGCAGTTACGGGCGGGAGTACAATGAGCAGTTCTTC.

This clone was detected only once. The gene calls are TRBV7-6 and TRBJ2-1; the D is unclear. Trimming removed 2 bases from V and 0 bases from J, with 26 bases in between. The CDR3 has 21 residues. Germline V gene sequence: CDR1 SGHVS, CDR2 FNYEAQ. The CDR3 here is CASSLIALPHLFKSSYNEQFF. Written as DNA, the CDR3 is TGTGCCAGCAGCTTAATAGCCCTCCCCCACCTTTTCAAGAGCTCCTACAATGAGCAGTTCTTC.

This clone turned up a few times. V and J are TRBV5-5 and TRBJ2-1; 7 positions match TRBD1. CDR1 and CDR2 (germline): SGHKS, YYEKEE (reference sequence). The CDR3 has 15 amino acids. The V segment lost 0 bases and the J segment 8 bases; nucleotides outside the gene matches: 8. The CDR3 is CASSLGQGDTDEQFF. In nucleotides, the CDR3 is TGTGCCAGCAGCTTGGGCCAGGGGGATACGGATGAGCAGTTCTTC.

The chain has TRBV2 and TRBJ2-3; 14 bases are shared with TRBD2. The germline V gene has CDR1 SNHLY and CDR2 FYNNEI. V dropped 9 bases and J dropped 5; count of bases not matched to a gene: 7. The CDR3 is made up of 15 amino acids. The CDR3 DNA reads TGTGCCAGTAGTAGACTAGCGGGAGGGGGAGATACGCAGTATTTT. It translates to CASSRLAGGGDTQYF.

V usage is TRBV29-1 and J usage is TRBJ2-7, with 10 positions matching TRBD1. Germline values: CDR1 SQVTM, CDR2 ANQGSEA. The CDR3 has 15 residues. CDR3 protein: CRQVPGQGPLGEQYV. CDR3 DNA: TGCAGGCAAGTACCGGGACAGGGGCCTCTCGGGGAGCAGTACGTC.

V is TRBV18 and J is TRBJ1-3, with D possibly being TRBD1 (5 bases). The germline V and J ends were trimmed by 2 bases and 2 bases, with 13 bases remaining between them. Germline lookup yields CDR1 KGHSH and CDR2 LQKENI. The CDR3 contains 16 residues. CDR3 region: CASSPASEGAGNTIYF. The CDR3 nucleotides read TGTGCCAGCTCACCAGCCTCTGAAGGGGCTGGAAACACCATATATTTT.